The next 18 T cell receptor beta chains were all read from a single sample in a study of T cells in localized non-small cell lung cancer. TCRdb keeps only in-frame clones here, not all; method: immunoSEQ multiplex PCR. The sample yields some 2,000 clones, 25% seen once. Sequences were derived from normal lung tissue next to the tumor, sampled before any cancer treatment. These receptors were obtained from a female donor at least 60 years old with stage III squamous cell lung carcinoma.

In its sample, this clone was seen a few times. V is TRBV4-1 and J is TRBJ2-5, with 12 bases that match TRBD2. The V and J ends lost 3 bases and 2 bases, in that order; junction bases with no gene match: 13. The CDR3 length is 19 residues. Germline V CDR1 and CDR2: MGHRA, YSYEKL. The CDR3 spells CASSHPGLAGGPRQETQYF. CDR3 in DNA: TGCGCCAGCAGCCACCCGGGGCTAGCGGGGGGGCCCCGGCAAGAGACCCAGTACTTC.

This clone was counted a few times. The chain carries TRBV28 and TRBJ1-1; 8 positions match TRBD1. The V and J ends lost 2 bases and 9 bases, in that order; junction bases with no gene match: 8. CDR1 and CDR2 from the germline V gene are MDHEN and SYDVKM. The CDR3 totals 14 residues. The CDR3 coding sequence is TGTGCCAGCAGTTTAGGACAGGGCGAAAAGAAAGCTTTCTTT. As protein: CASSLGQGEKKAFF.

This clone appeared a few times. V gene TRBV6-8 combines with J gene TRBJ2-6, with TRBD1 as a possible D gene (6 bases). CDR1 is MNHGY, CDR2 SAAAGT, per germline. V lost 2 bases and J 0 bases, leaving 11 bases between the germline ends. The CDR3 contains 17 residues. The CDR3 protein is CASSYGQLSSGANVLTF. The CDR3 nucleotides read TGTGCCAGCAGTTACGGACAGCTGAGCTCTGGGGCCAACGTCCTGACTTTC.

This sequence joins TRBV11-3 and TRBJ2-3, with a weak D call TRBD1 (6 bases). V was cut by 3 bases and J by 0 bases, with 10 bases left in between. The germline CDR1 and CDR2 sequences are SGHNT and YENEEA. This CDR3 region has 15 residues. CDR3 bases: TGTGCCAGCAGCTTCCGACAGGCTAGCACAGATACGCAGTATTTT. Translating gives CASSFRQASTDTQYF.

This rearrangement joins TRBV6-8 to TRBJ1-1; the match to TRBD1 covers 7 bases. CDR3 size: 14 residues. Per germline, CDR1 MNHGY and CDR2 SAAAGT. Trimming cost V 10 bases and J 3 bases; bases outside gene matches: 11. CDR3 in DNA: TGTGCCATCACCGAAACAGGGGATTACACTGAAGCTTTCTTT. Its protein product is CAITETGDYTEAFF.

The V gene is TRBV25-1, the J gene TRBJ2-3, with a tentative D call TRBD2 (5 bases). The CDR3 totals 15 residues. Germline lookup yields CDR1 MGHDK and CDR2 SYGVNS. V lost 6 bases and J lost 3, with 16 bases in between. CDR3 nucleotides: TGTGCCAGCAGGACGGCGGGTTCGGGGACAGATACGCAGTATTTT. This codes for CASRTAGSGTDTQYF.

The CDR3 DNA is TGTGCCTGGAGTGAAGGAGCGTCCCTCAATCAGCCCCAGCATTTT. It translates to CAWSEGASLNQPQHF. V and J are TRBV30 and TRBJ1-5; D unclear. The germline V gene encodes CDR1 GTSNPN and CDR2 SVGIG (reference sequence). Trimming cost V 1 base and J 3 bases, with 13 bases left between them. The CDR3 spans 15 residues. Looking up the rest from reference TRBV30 and TRBJ1-5 gives the full variable domain: SQTIHQWPATLVQPVGSPLSLECTVEGTSNPNLYWYRQAAGRGLQLLFYSVGIGQISSEVPQNLSASRPQDRQFILSSKKLLLSDSGFYLCAWSEGASLNQPQHFGDGTRLSIL.

This clone is medium-sized within its sample. The chain joins TRBV6-8 to TRBJ1-3; tentative D call: TRBD1 (5 bases). This CDR3 has 17 amino acids. V lost 0 bases to trimming and J lost 4 bases, with 16 bases between them. Per germline, CDR1 MNHGY and CDR2 SAAAGT. In DNA, the CDR3 is TGTGCCAGCAGTTACTCGATGGGAGCGGGGGGAGGAAACACCATATATTTT. Encoded protein: CASSYSMGAGGGNTIYF.

V gene TRBV30 combines with J gene TRBJ1-2; D gene uncertain. Per the germline V gene, CDR1 is GTSNPN and CDR2 is SVGIG (reference sequence). This CDR3 contains 12 residues. Deletions cut 0 bases from V and 8 bases from J, with 10 bases between. The CDR3 DNA reads TGTGCCTGGAGTGTACCGGGAGGAGGCTACACCTTC. Amino acid sequence: CAWSVPGGGYTF.

This chain connects TRBV7-2 to TRBJ1-1; no firm D call. Germline V lookup: CDR1 SGHTA, CDR2 FQGNSA. V was cut by 3 bases and J by 1 base, with 6 bases left in between. This CDR3 is built from 13 residues. The CDR3 DNA is TGTGCCAGCAGCTTTCAACAGAACACTGAAGCTTTCTTT. It codes for CASSFQQNTEAFF.

This clone has a handful of counts. The DNA for the CDR3 is TGTGCCAGCAGAAAACAGGGGTCTGGAAACACCATATATTTT. Protein product: CASRKQGSGNTIYF. The chain recombines TRBV28 with TRBJ1-3, with 7 bases fitting TRBD1. The CDR3 spans 14 residues. Germline values: CDR1 MDHEN, CDR2 SYDVKM. V was pared by 6 bases and J by 1 base, with 3 bases of the junction left unmatched.

The chain uses TRBV7-2 and TRBJ1-1; D is possibly TRBD1 (6 bases). Germline V gene sequence: CDR1 SGHTA, CDR2 FQGNSA. The CDR3 runs 13 residues. The CDR3 nucleotides are TGTGTTTGCGGGGGCTCTATGAACACTGAAGCTTTCTTT. This codes for CVCGGSMNTEAFF. Using reference TRBV7-2 and TRBJ1-1 for the parts outside the CDR3, the full variable domain is GAGVSQSPSNKVTEKGKDVELRCDPISGHTALYWYRQSLGQGLEFLIYFQGNSAPDKSGLPSDRFSAERTGGSVSTLTIQRTQQEDSAVYLCVCGGSMNTEAFFGQGTRLTVV.

J is TRBJ1-1 and V is TRBV5-1; 11 nucleotides match TRBD1. Per the germline V gene, CDR1 is SGHRS and CDR2 is YFSETQ. CDR3 length: 16 amino acids. The V and J ends lost 4 bases and 5 bases, in that order; junction bases with no gene match: 10. The CDR3 nucleotides are TGCGCCAGCAGCCCGGGACAGGGGGGCGTAGGTACTGAAGCTTTCTTT. The encoded protein is CASSPGQGGVGTEAFF.

The table lists this clone with a few counts. The rearrangement joins TRBV11-3 to TRBJ2-7, with 8 bases aligning to TRBD1. This CDR3 region has 16 residues. Germline CDR1 reads SGHNT; CDR2 reads YENEEA. V lost 3 bases, J lost 3 bases, and 10 bases stayed unmatched. The CDR3 sequence: CASSLGLQGASYEQYF. Written as DNA, the CDR3 is TGTGCCAGCAGCTTGGGGCTCCAGGGGGCAAGCTACGAGCAGTACTTC.

There are a few counts of this clone. V usage is TRBV29-1 and J usage is TRBJ1-1; D remains ambiguous. Germline V gives CDR1 SQVTM, CDR2 ANQGSEA. CDR3 length equals 12 residues. V was cut by 4 bases and J by 6 bases, with 12 bases left in between. The DNA for the CDR3 is TGCAGCGTTGTAGGGCTAGGCGCTGAAGCTTTCTTT. This encodes CSVVGLGAEAFF.

The chain carries TRBV11-3 and TRBJ2-2, with a possible D match to TRBD1 (5 bases). Per germline, CDR1 SGHNT and CDR2 YENEEA. The CDR3 loop spans 14 amino acids. V was cut by 3 bases and J by 8 bases, with 13 bases left in between. CDR3 DNA sequence: TGTGCCAGCAGCTTTCGCAGGGCTGAGGGGGAGCTGTTTTTT. Amino acid sequence: CASSFRRAEGELFF.

The chain employs TRBV5-1 and TRBJ2-6; D is unresolved. V lost 0 bases and J lost 0, with 4 bases in between. Germline CDR1 reads SGHRS; CDR2 reads YFSETQ. There are 15 residues in the CDR3. The CDR3 nucleotides are TGCGCCAGCAGCTTGGGGTACTCTGGGGCCAACGTCCTGACTTTC. The encoded protein is CASSLGYSGANVLTF.

In its sample, this clone is medium-sized (0.01 to 0.1%). V gene TRBV6-8 combines with J gene TRBJ1-1, with D hard to call. V shed 7 bases and J shed 7 bases, with 19 bases lying between them. The CDR3 totals 14 residues. Germline V CDR1 and CDR2: MNHGY, SAAAGT. CDR3 DNA: TGTGCCAGCAACCGCATCGACCGGCCTCTTGAAGCTTTCTTT. Translating it yields CASNRIDRPLEAFF.